The clone carrying this T cell receptor (beta chain) was picked up many times. Its cognate antigen is unknown. Germline V gene data show CDR1 as MNHEY and CDR2 as SVGEGT. V was clipped by 2 bases and J by 4 bases; unmatched bases: 4. The CDR3 extends over 15 amino acids. The sample belongs to a study of T-cell reconstitution after alpha-beta-depleted transplantation in children. Study outcomes and limitations: Where some patients showed high TCRbeta diversity at day 60, it came from recipient T cells and thymic progenitors that had survived. Diversity and T-cell counts at one year after transplant derived mostly from new T cells. Reports say that about two months after transplant, the alpha-beta T cells came out of several hundred graft clones that had expanded.

Preparation of the TCRbeta library was carried out with unique molecular identifiers. TCRdb independently ran MiXCR on the PCR reads; one entry per CDR3 protein. The repertoire includes just over 200,000 distinct CDR3 sequences, 8.4% of them detected once, and less than 40% sits in the top ten. The starting material was PBMCs, mostly from graft donor cells, obtained 360 days after TCRalphabeta/CD19-depleted stem cell transplant. The chain employs TRBV6-2 or TRBV6-3 and TRBJ1-5; 8 nucleotides match TRBD1. The sequence derives from a male patient under 10 years old who had a stem cell transplant for acute myeloid leukemia, so the T cells may come from the graft donor. The CDR3, as DNA: TGTGCCAGCAGTTACCGCAGGGGGCGGAATCAGCCCCAGCATTTT. Protein product: CASSYRRGRNQPQHF.